This TCR beta chain was retrieved from a study of T-cell memory formation after mild COVID-19. Using its own MiXCR run on the 5' RACE reads, TCRdb lists one record per CDR3 protein. The table records over 300,000 distinct CDR3 sequences, approximately 22% of them present only once. This CDR3 region has 13 residues. V lost 5 bases to trimming and J lost 2 bases, with 10 bases between them. Germline CDR1 and CDR2: SGHKS and YYEKEE (reference sequence). V gene TRBV5-5 combines with J gene TRBJ1-2; no clear D. Sequenced input: PBMCs or a T cell subset sorted from them (not recorded which). This TCR derives from a man between 18 and 29 years old who had mild COVID-19 (a few samples of this study predate the infection). Cell type and time point are not known. As DNA, the CDR3 is TGTGCCAGCAGAGATTACGGGAACTATGGCTACACCTTC. Its translation is CASRDYGNYGYTF.